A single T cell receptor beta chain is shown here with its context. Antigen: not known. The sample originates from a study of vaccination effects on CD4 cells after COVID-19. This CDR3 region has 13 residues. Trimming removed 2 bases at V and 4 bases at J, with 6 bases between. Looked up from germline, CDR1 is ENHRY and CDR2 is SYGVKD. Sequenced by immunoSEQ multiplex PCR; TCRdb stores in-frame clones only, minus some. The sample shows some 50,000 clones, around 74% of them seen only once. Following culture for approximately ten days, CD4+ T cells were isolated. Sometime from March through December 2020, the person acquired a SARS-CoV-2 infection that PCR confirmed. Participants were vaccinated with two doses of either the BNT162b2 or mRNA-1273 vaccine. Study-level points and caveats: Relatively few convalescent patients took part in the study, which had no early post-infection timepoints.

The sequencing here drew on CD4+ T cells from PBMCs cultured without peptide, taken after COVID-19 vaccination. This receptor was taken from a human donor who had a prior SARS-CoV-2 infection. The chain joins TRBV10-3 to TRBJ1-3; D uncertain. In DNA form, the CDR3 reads TGTGCCATCAGTGAGGAACCCGGAAACACCATATATTTT. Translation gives CAISEEPGNTIYF.